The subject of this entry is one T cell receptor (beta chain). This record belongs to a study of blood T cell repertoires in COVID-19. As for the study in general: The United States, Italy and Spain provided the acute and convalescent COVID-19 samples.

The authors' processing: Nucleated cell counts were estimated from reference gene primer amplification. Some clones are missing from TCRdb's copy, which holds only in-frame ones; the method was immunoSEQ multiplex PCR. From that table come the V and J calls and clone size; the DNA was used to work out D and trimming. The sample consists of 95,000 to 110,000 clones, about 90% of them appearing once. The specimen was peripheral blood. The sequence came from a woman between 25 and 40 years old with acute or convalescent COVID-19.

DNA for the CDR3: TGTGCCAGTAGTTCGACAGGGACCAAAAACATTCAGTACTTC. Residues: CASSSTGTKNIQYF. V and J are TRBV19 and TRBJ2-4; 7 positions match TRBD1. The germline CDR1 and CDR2 sequences are LNHDA and SQIVND (reference sequence). J gave up 2 bases and V 5 bases, and 3 bases lay outside the gene matches. The CDR3 consists of 14 residues.